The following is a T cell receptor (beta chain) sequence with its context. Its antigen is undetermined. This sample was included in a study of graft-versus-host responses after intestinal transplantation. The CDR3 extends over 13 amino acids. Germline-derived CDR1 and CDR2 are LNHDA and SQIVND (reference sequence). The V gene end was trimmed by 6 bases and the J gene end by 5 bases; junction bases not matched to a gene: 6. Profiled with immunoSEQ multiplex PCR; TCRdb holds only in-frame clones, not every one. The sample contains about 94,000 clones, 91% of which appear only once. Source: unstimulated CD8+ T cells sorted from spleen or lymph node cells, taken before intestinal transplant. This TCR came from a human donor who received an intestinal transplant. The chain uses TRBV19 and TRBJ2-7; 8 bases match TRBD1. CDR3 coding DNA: TGTGCCAGTAGCGCCGGACAGGGTAACGAGCAGTACTTC. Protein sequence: CASSAGQGNEQYF.